These T cell receptor beta chains were read from a single sample in a study of T cell changes during pregnancy in multiple sclerosis. Assay used: immunoSEQ multiplex PCR; TCRdb lists only in-frame clones, some missing. There are over 65,000 clones in the sample; less than 95% occur only once, and 0.86% lies in the top ten. The material was peripheral blood, obtained in the second trimester of pregnancy. These receptors were obtained from a female donor with multiple sclerosis, enrolled in a pregnancy study. CDR3s include the opening cysteine and the closing phenylalanine or tryptophan. Fields, in order: clone size, D gene, J gene, V gene, CDR3 DNA, CDR3 protein. D genes are given only for firm matches. A row's size may be missing; if present it is once, few, many or a size class.

size: NA; D: TRBD1; J: TRBJ1-5; V: TRBV25-1; DNA: TGTGCCAGCAAGAAAGGACAGGGACAATGGGACAATCAGCCCCAGCATTTT; CDR3: CASKKGQGQWDNQPQHF
size: NA; D: TRBD2; J: TRBJ2-4; V: TRBV11-2; DNA: TGTGCCAGCAGCTCACGACTAGCGCGGAACATTCAGTACTTC; CDR3: CASSSRLARNIQYF
size: NA; D: NA; J: TRBJ2-7; V: TRBV2; DNA: TGTGCCAGCTTCAGTCTCTACGAGCAGTACTTC; CDR3: CASFSLYEQYF
size: NA; D: TRBD1; J: TRBJ2-3; V: TRBV9; DNA: TGTGCCAGCAGCGTAGTAGGGACAGGTAGCACAGATACGCAGTATTTT; CDR3: CASSVVGTGSTDTQYF
size: NA; D: TRBD1; J: TRBJ2-1; V: TRBV7-3; DNA: TGTGCCAGTTCGACAGGGGGATACAATGAGCAGTTCTTC; CDR3: CASSTGGYNEQFF
size: NA; D: NA; J: TRBJ1-3; V: TRBV2; DNA: TGTGCCAGCAGCCTACAGGGCTCTGGAAACACCATATATTTT; CDR3: CASSLQGSGNTIYF
size: NA; D: NA; J: TRBJ1-5; V: TRBV7-9; DNA: TGTGCCAGCAGCACGGTCAAAGCGGGGCAGCCCCAGCATTTT; CDR3: CASSTVKAGQPQHF
size: NA; D: NA; J: TRBJ2-5; V: TRBV7-2; DNA: TGTGCCAGCATCAAGGGGGGGGAAGAGACCCAGTACTTC; CDR3: CASIKGGEETQYF
size: once; D: TRBD2; J: TRBJ2-4; V: TRBV19; DNA: TGTGCCAGTAGTCGCCGGGGAATAGCGGGGGGCCGGCTAGCCAAAAACATTCAGTACTTC; CDR3: CASSRRGIAGGRLAKNIQYF
size: NA; D: NA; J: TRBJ1-2; V: TRBV7-2; DNA: TGTGCCAGCAGCTTATCGGGAAGGGCTGGGGGCTACACCTTC; CDR3: CASSLSGRAGGYTF
size: NA; D: TRBD1; J: TRBJ2-4; V: TRBV15; DNA: TGTGCCACCAGCAGACCCACGGACAGGGTAAACATTCAGTACTTC; CDR3: CATSRPTDRVNIQYF
size: NA; D: TRBD1; J: TRBJ2-7; V: TRBV6-5; DNA: TGTGCCAGCACAGACAGGGACGAGCAGTACTTC; CDR3: CASTDRDEQYF
size: NA; D: NA; J: TRBJ1-6; V: TRBV11-1; DNA: TGTGCCAGCAGCGCCATCCTGGACAGACAGTCACCCCTCCACTTT; CDR3: CASSAILDRQSPLHF
size: NA; D: NA; J: TRBJ2-2; V: TRBV5-6; DNA: TGTGCCAGCAGCCCCGACTGGGTGCCCAACCCCCCGAACACCGGGGAGCTGTTTTTT; CDR3: CASSPDWVPNPPNTGELFF
size: NA; D: NA; J: TRBJ1-1; V: TRBV5-5; DNA: TGTGCCAGCAGCTTCCCCGAAGGGGAAACCCGAGCCAACACTGAAGCTTTCTTT; CDR3: CASSFPEGETRANTEAFF
size: NA; D: TRBD2; J: TRBJ2-7; V: TRBV23-1; DNA: TGCGCCAGCAGTCTCCCTCAGGCGGGAGAACCCTACGAGCAGTACTTC; CDR3: CASSLPQAGEPYEQYF
size: once; D: TRBD1; J: TRBJ2-1; V: TRBV7-2; DNA: TGTGCCAGCAGCTTAGGACCCGGGACAGAGGCGCAGTTCTTC; CDR3: CASSLGPGTEAQFF
size: NA; D: NA; J: TRBJ1-2; V: TRBV29-1; DNA: TGCAGCGTTGCTAGTTCCGCGGGTTATGGCTACACCTTC; CDR3: CSVASSAGYGYTF
size: NA; D: NA; J: TRBJ2-5; V: TRBV9; DNA: TGTGCCAGCAGCGAGGCAACAGGGTGGAAGACCCAGTACTTC; CDR3: CASSEATGWKTQYF
size: once; D: TRBD1; J: TRBJ1-6; V: TRBV7-9; DNA: TGTGCCAGCAGCTTAGCCCGAGGGGGCGCGCTACCACCCCTCCACTTT; CDR3: CASSLARGGALPPLHF
size: NA; D: TRBD1; J: TRBJ2-3; V: TRBV5-8; DNA: TGTGCCAGCAGCCTCGACAGGGTAATCGCAGATACGCAGTATTTT; CDR3: CASSLDRVIADTQYF
size: NA; D: TRBD1; J: TRBJ1-5; V: TRBV7-2; DNA: TGTGCCAGCAGCCCCGTAACAGGGGCTCAGCCCCAGCATTTT; CDR3: CASSPVTGAQPQHF
size: NA; D: NA; J: TRBJ1-1; V: TRBV11-2; DNA: TGTGCCAGCAGCTTTCGGGTTCTAATCGCTGAAGCTTTCTTT; CDR3: CASSFRVLIAEAFF
size: NA; D: TRBD1; J: TRBJ2-2; V: TRBV5-6; DNA: TGTGCCAGCAGCGGAGACAGGGGGGCCGGGGAGCTGTTTTTT; CDR3: CASSGDRGAGELFF
size: NA; D: TRBD1; J: TRBJ1-1; V: TRBV10-3; DNA: TGTGCCACCACTTTAGACAGGGACATGAACACTGAAGCTTTCTTT; CDR3: CATTLDRDMNTEAFF
size: once; D: TRBD2; J: TRBJ2-7; V: TRBV2; DNA: TGTGCCAGCAACCGAGAGGCGGGGGGCCCCTACGAGCAGTACTTC; CDR3: CASNREAGGPYEQYF
size: NA; D: TRBD2; J: TRBJ2-1; V: TRBV5-1; DNA: TGCGCCAGCAGCTTGACTAGCGGGGGTTATGAGCAGTTCTTC; CDR3: CASSLTSGGYEQFF
size: NA; D: TRBD1; J: TRBJ1-2; V: TRBV6-6; DNA: TGTGCCAGCAGACGTGGACAGGATATGGGCTACACCTTC; CDR3: CASRRGQDMGYTF
size: NA; D: NA; J: TRBJ2-7; V: TRBV29-1; DNA: TGCAGCGTGAAGACAGGTTCCTACGAGCAGTACTTC; CDR3: CSVKTGSYEQYF
size: NA; D: NA; J: TRBJ2-3; V: TRBV5-1; DNA: TGCGCCAGCAGCTTGGGGGGGACACGGGGGGCAGATACGCAGTATTTT; CDR3: CASSLGGTRGADTQYF
size: NA; D: NA; J: TRBJ2-3; V: TRBV7-8; DNA: TGTGCCAGCAGCCCCAGCTCGGCGCGGGGGCGCGAAGATACGCAGTATTTT; CDR3: CASSPSSARGREDTQYF
size: NA; D: TRBD1; J: TRBJ1-1; V: TRBV6-1; DNA: TGTGCCAGCAGTGAGGGACAGGGGGATGAAGCTTTCTTT; CDR3: CASSEGQGDEAFF
size: NA; D: TRBD1; J: TRBJ1-5; V: TRBV7-9; DNA: TGTGCCAGCAGCTCCTCGGGACAGGGAGCATTTCAGCCCCAGCATTTT; CDR3: CASSSSGQGAFQPQHF
size: NA; D: TRBD1; J: TRBJ2-7; V: TRBV10-3; DNA: TGTGCCATCAGTGCATTGACAGGGGTCCTCTACGAGCAGTACTTC; CDR3: CAISALTGVLYEQYF
size: NA; D: TRBD1; J: TRBJ1-1; V: TRBV2; DNA: TGTGCCAGCAATCCCTCTGGACAGGGATCTGAAGCTTTCTTT; CDR3: CASNPSGQGSEAFF
size: NA; D: TRBD2; J: TRBJ2-5; V: TRBV28; DNA: TGTGCCAGCAGCTTAGCGGGGGTGGTCGAGACCCAGTACTTC; CDR3: CASSLAGVVETQYF
size: once; D: NA; J: TRBJ1-6; V: TRBV27; DNA: TGTGCCAGCGCCCCGATGAGGGTCGGGAATTCACCCCTCCACTTT; CDR3: CASAPMRVGNSPLHF
size: NA; D: NA; J: TRBJ1-2; V: TRBV6-5; DNA: TGTGCCAGCCGGGGGGTGGCAGAGTGGGACTATGGCTACACCTTC; CDR3: CASRGVAEWDYGYTF
size: NA; D: NA; J: TRBJ1-3; V: TRBV19; DNA: TGTGCCAGTAGTTCAGAATCTGGAAACACCATATATTTT; CDR3: CASSSESGNTIYF
size: NA; D: NA; J: TRBJ2-4; V: TRBV15; DNA: TGTGCCACCAGCAGAGTTCGTCTGACAGGAGAAAACATTCAGTACTTC; CDR3: CATSRVRLTGENIQYF
size: NA; D: NA; J: TRBJ2-7; V: TRBV5-5; DNA: TGTGCCAGCAGCTTTAGCTACGAGCAGTACTTC; CDR3: CASSFSYEQYF
size: few; D: TRBD2; J: TRBJ2-3; V: TRBV6-4; DNA: TGTGCCAGCAGTGATGGCGGGGGGGTTTCAGATACGCAGTATTTT; CDR3: CASSDGGGVSDTQYF
size: NA; D: NA; J: TRBJ1-1; V: TRBV18; DNA: TGTGCCAGCTCCCTTGAGGGAGGGAACACTGAAGCTTTCTTT; CDR3: CASSLEGGNTEAFF
size: NA; D: NA; J: TRBJ1-2; V: TRBV19; DNA: TGTGCCAGTAGGACTCCAGGGCGAGGCTACACCTTC; CDR3: CASRTPGRGYTF
size: few; D: TRBD1; J: TRBJ1-1; V: TRBV5-1; DNA: TGCGCCAGCAGCTGGGACAGAGACGAAGCTTTCTTT; CDR3: CASSWDRDEAFF
size: NA; D: NA; J: TRBJ2-5; V: TRBV5-6; DNA: TGTGCCAGCAGCTTGGTGGGGAGAGAGACCCAGTACTTC; CDR3: CASSLVGRETQYF
size: NA; D: NA; J: TRBJ2-5; V: TRBV11-2; DNA: TGTGCCAGCAGCTTAGCCGATGGAGAGCAAGAGACCCAGTACTTC; CDR3: CASSLADGEQETQYF
size: NA; D: TRBD1; J: TRBJ1-3; V: TRBV5-1; DNA: TGCGCCAGCAGCTGGACAGGGTTCGGAAACACCATATATTTT; CDR3: CASSWTGFGNTIYF
size: NA; D: TRBD1; J: TRBJ2-1; V: TRBV15; DNA: TGTGCCACCAGCAGGGCGGGACAGGGGGCCTACAATGAGCAGTTCTTC; CDR3: CATSRAGQGAYNEQFF
size: NA; D: TRBD1; J: TRBJ1-3; V: TRBV7-8; DNA: TGTGCCAGCAGCCCCCCCATCCCGGGACAGGGACAGAACACCATATATTTT; CDR3: CASSPPIPGQGQNTIYF
size: NA; D: NA; J: TRBJ1-2; V: TRBV10-3; DNA: TGTGCCATCAGTGAGTCGCAGGTTAACTATGGCTACACCTTC; CDR3: CAISESQVNYGYTF
size: NA; D: NA; J: TRBJ2-3; V: TRBV7-3; DNA: TGTGCCAGCAGCGAGACCAGGATCACAGATACGCAGTATTTT; CDR3: CASSETRITDTQYF
size: NA; D: NA; J: TRBJ1-1; V: TRBV19; DNA: TGTGCCAGTAGGAGAACAGTGAACACTGAAGCTTTCTTT; CDR3: CASRRTVNTEAFF
size: few; D: NA; J: TRBJ1-2; V: TRBV6-1; DNA: TGTGCCAGCAGAGCAGGGGAGGGCTACACCTTC; CDR3: CASRAGEGYTF
size: few; D: NA; J: TRBJ1-1; V: TRBV25-1; DNA: TGTGCCAGCAGTGAAGTCGGGGAACCTGGAACTGAAGCTTTCTTT; CDR3: CASSEVGEPGTEAFF
size: NA; D: NA; J: TRBJ1-2; V: TRBV18; DNA: TGTGCCAGCTCACCACAGGAGCTGCTAAACTATGGCTACACCTTC; CDR3: CASSPQELLNYGYTF
size: NA; D: TRBD1; J: TRBJ1-5; V: TRBV5-1; DNA: TGCGCCAGCAGCTTGGGACAGGGGGCAAATCAGCCCCAGCATTTT; CDR3: CASSLGQGANQPQHF
size: NA; D: NA; J: TRBJ1-1; V: TRBV6-1; DNA: TGTGCCAGCAGTGAACCCGGTGGGAACACTGAAGCTTTCTTT; CDR3: CASSEPGGNTEAFF
size: NA; D: TRBD2; J: TRBJ2-5; V: TRBV9; DNA: TGTGCCAGCAGCGCCTCTAGCGGGGGATGGGAGACCCAGTACTTC; CDR3: CASSASSGGWETQYF
size: NA; D: TRBD2; J: TRBJ2-7; V: TRBV6-6; DNA: TGTGCCACCGGCGAGGGGGCTAGCGGGGGCGACGAGCAGTACTTC; CDR3: CATGEGASGGDEQYF